A selection of T cell receptor beta chains follows, all from one sample in a study of blood T cell repertoires in COVID-19. Profiling relied on immunoSEQ multiplex PCR, and the TCRdb table lists in-frame clones only, not all of them. There are about 77,000 clones in the sample; around 88% occur only once, and 6.5% to 8.5% lies in the top ten. Sequencing was done on a sample of peripheral blood. These receptors were collected from a woman aged 80 or over with acute or convalescent COVID-19. CDR3s include the opening cysteine and the closing phenylalanine or tryptophan. The order of the fields is J gene, D gene, clone size, V gene, CDR3 protein. D genes are given only for firm matches. Only some rows state a clone size, as once, few, many or a class for expanded clones.

TRBJ2-2 | . | . | TRBV14 | CASSPRGLSVGGELFF
TRBJ1-3 | . | . | TRBV2 | CASSDKRRWGNTIYF
TRBJ2-6 | . | . | TRBV7-3 | CASSFAASSGANVLTF
TRBJ1-5 | . | . | TRBV18 | CASSLLGRGGNQPQHF
TRBJ2-7 | TRBD1 | . | TRBV15 | CATSRDSAYEQYF
TRBJ2-1 | . | once | TRBV30 | CAWSQNSYNEQFF
TRBJ2-2 | . | few | TRBV6-4 | CASSATTGLTNTGELFF
TRBJ2-7 | . | . | TRBV6-2/TRBV6-3 | CASSLVGGRTEQYF
TRBJ2-7 | . | . | TRBV12-3/TRBV12-4 | CASSLGLLNEQYF
TRBJ2-2 | TRBD2 | . | TRBV2 | CASSGTSGRITGELFF
TRBJ2-2 | . | . | TRBV10-1 | CASSSGPGANTGELFF